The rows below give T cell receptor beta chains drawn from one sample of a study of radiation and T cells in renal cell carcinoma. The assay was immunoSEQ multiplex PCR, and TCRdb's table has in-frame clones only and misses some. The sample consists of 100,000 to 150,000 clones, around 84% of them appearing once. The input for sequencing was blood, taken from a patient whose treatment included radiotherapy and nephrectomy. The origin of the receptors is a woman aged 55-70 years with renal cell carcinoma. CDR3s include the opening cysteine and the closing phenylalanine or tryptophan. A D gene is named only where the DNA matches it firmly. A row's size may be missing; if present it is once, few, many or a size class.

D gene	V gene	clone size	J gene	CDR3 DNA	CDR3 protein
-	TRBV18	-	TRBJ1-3	TGTGCCAGCTCACCAACAGGGTTGTCGGCTGGAAACACCATATATTTT	CASSPTGLSAGNTIYF
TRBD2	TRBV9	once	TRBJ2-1	TGTGCCAGCAGCAAAAGCGGGGATGAGCAGTTCTTC	CASSKSGDEQFF
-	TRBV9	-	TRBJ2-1	TGTGCCAGCAGCGGACTCAGGGCGTCCTACAATGAGCAGTTCTTC	CASSGLRASYNEQFF
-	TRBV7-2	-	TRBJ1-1	TGTGCCAGCAGCCTCTGGGCAGGGCTGAACACTGAAGCTTTCTTT	CASSLWAGLNTEAFF
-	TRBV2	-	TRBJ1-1	TGTGCCAGCGACCTTGATTTTATGAACACTGAAGCTTTCTTT	CASDLDFMNTEAFF
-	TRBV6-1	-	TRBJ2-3	TGTGCCACCAGGGGGGGGACGGATACGCAGTATTTT	CATRGGTDTQYF
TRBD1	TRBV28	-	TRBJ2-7	TGTGCCAGCAGTTACCGGGACAGCTACGAGCAGTACTTC	CASSYRDSYEQYF
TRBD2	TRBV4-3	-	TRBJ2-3	TGCGCCAGCAGCCAAGAAAGCGGGAGAGATAAAGATACGCAGTATTTT	CASSQESGRDKDTQYF
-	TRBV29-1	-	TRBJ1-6	TGCAGCGGTGGAGACAGGAGTTCCTATAATTCACCCCTCCACTTT	CSGGDRSSYNSPLHF
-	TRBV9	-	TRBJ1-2	TGTGCCAGCAGCCTTGGGACCCAAGCTAACTATGGCTACACCTTC	CASSLGTQANYGYTF
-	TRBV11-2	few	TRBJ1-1	TGTGCCAGCAGTTCGGATCCCGGGCCACATACAGAAGCTTTCTTT	CASSSDPGPHTEAFF
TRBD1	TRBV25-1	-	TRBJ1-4	TGTGCCAGCAGTGGACAGGGGAAAAATGAAAAACTGTTTTTT	CASSGQGKNEKLFF
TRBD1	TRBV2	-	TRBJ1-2	TGTGCCAGCAGTGGACAGGGGTCTATCAATGGCTACACCTTC	CASSGQGSINGYTF
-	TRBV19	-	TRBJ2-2	TGTGCCAGTCATTTCACCGGGGAGCTGTTTTTT	CASHFTGELFF
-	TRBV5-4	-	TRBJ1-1	TGTGCCAGCAGCTTGGAGCCTAACACTGAAGCTTTCTTT	CASSLEPNTEAFF
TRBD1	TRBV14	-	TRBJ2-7	TGTGCCAGCAGCCAAGGGGGACAGGGGGTCTACGAGCAGTACTTC	CASSQGGQGVYEQYF
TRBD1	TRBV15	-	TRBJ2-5	TGTGCCACCAGCAGCCTGGGACAGGGTAAAGAGACCCAGTACTTC	CATSSLGQGKETQYF
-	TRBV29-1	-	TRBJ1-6	TGCAGCGTTGAAGATATGGGTGGGCTCCTCCACTTT	CSVEDMGGLLHF
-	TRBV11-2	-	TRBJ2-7	TGTGCCAGCAGCTTAGTCTCCGGGACGCAAAACGAGCAGTACTTC	CASSLVSGTQNEQYF
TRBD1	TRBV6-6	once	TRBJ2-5	TGTGCCAGCAGAAAGACAGGGCGGGAGACCCAGTACTTC	CASRKTGRETQYF
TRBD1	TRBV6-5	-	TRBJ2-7	TGTGCCAGCAGTTTATACGACAGGGGACCTTCATACGAGCAGTACTTC	CASSLYDRGPSYEQYF
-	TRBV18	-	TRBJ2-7	TGTGCCAGCTCACCAGGAGGACAAGACCGCTACGAGCAGTACTTC	CASSPGGQDRYEQYF
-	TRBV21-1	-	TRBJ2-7	TGTGCCAGCAGCAAAGTGGGCCTTAGCAGGACCTACGAGCAGTACTTC	CASSKVGLSRTYEQYF
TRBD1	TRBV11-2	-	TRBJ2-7	TGTGCCAGCAGCTTAGATCGCGGCAGGGGGTCTGACGAGCAGTACTTC	CASSLDRGRGSDEQYF
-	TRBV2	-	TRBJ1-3	TGTGCCAGCAGGGCTGGAAACACCATATATTTT	CASRAGNTIYF
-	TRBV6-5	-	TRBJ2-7	TGTGCCAGCAGTTACTCGGCCGAATCCTACGAGCAGTACTTC	CASSYSAESYEQYF
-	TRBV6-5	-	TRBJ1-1	TGTGCCAGCAGGGTGGACGGTAACACTGAAGCTTTCTTT	CASRVDGNTEAFF